Listed below are T cell receptor beta chains from one sample, sequenced in a study of T cells in Graves' hyperthyroidism and ophthalmopathy. TCRdb itself ran the multiplex PCR reads through MiXCR, one entry per CDR3 protein. The sample comprises 650,000 to 850,000 distinct CDR3 sequences, 18% of which are singletons, and 16% rests with the top ten. The specimen sequenced was blood. The receptors here all came from a woman aged 45 to 65 with Graves' hyperthyroidism that later progressed to Graves' ophthalmopathy. CDR3s include the opening cysteine and the closing phenylalanine or tryptophan. Fields, in order: J gene, D gene, clone size, V gene, CDR3 DNA, CDR3 protein. A D gene is named only where the DNA matches it firmly. Size is omitted from some rows. Given values are once, few, many or a class for expanded clones.

>TRBJ2-7|NA|many|TRBV7-3
TGTGCCAGCAGCTTAAAAATCGGCAGCGTAAGCGAGCAGTACTTC
CASSLKIGSVSEQYF
>TRBJ1-4|NA|many|TRBV27
TGTGCCAGCAGTTTATCTGGCACAGGACAAACTAATGAAAAACTGTTTTTT
CASSLSGTGQTNEKLFF
>TRBJ2-5|NA|many|TRBV6-1
TGTGCCAGCAGCGACCCAGGGTTTGAGACCCAGTACTTC
CASSDPGFETQYF
>TRBJ2-7|TRBD1|NA|TRBV12-3/TRBV12-4
TGTGCCAGCAGTCTGACCGGGACAGGGCTCTACGAGCAGTACTTC
CASSLTGTGLYEQYF
>TRBJ2-2|TRBD1|many|TRBV28
TGTGCCAGCAGTTCCCCGGGACAGGGGAGAGTTGGGGAGCTGTTTTTT
CASSSPGQGRVGELFF
>TRBJ2-2|NA|NA|TRBV11-3
TGTGCCAGCAGCTTAAGGAGAGACACCGGGGAGCTGTTTTTT
CASSLRRDTGELFF
>TRBJ1-4|NA|few|TRBV10-3
TGTGCCATCAGTGAGTCTTACGAAAAACTGTTTTTT
CAISESYEKLFF
>TRBJ1-5|NA|many|TRBV7-2
TGTGCCAGCAGCTTAGCGCTGGGAGGGATGAGCAATCAGCCCCAGCATTTT
CASSLALGGMSNQPQHF
>TRBJ2-7|NA|many|TRBV3-1
TGTGCCAGCAGCCCATACGGCAGGGGCCACGAGCAGTACTTC
CASSPYGRGHEQYF
>TRBJ1-2|NA|NA|TRBV9
TGTGCCAGCAGCGTAAACCAGGGAGGCTACACCTTC
CASSVNQGGYTF
>TRBJ2-2|NA|NA|TRBV6-4
TGTGCCAGCAGTGAAATCGGAAGCGCCGGGGAGCTGTTTTTT
CASSEIGSAGELFF
>TRBJ2-5|TRBD1|NA|TRBV5-8
TGTGCCAGCAGCTCAGGGGGCGGAGGGGAGACCCAGTACTTC
CASSSGGGGETQYF
>TRBJ2-1|NA|NA|TRBV2
TGTGCCAGCACGGACAATTACAATGAGCAGTTCTTC
CASTDNYNEQFF
>TRBJ1-4|TRBD1|few|TRBV2
TGTGCCAGCAGAACGACAGGGGGACATGAAAAACTGTTTTTT
CASRTTGGHEKLFF
>TRBJ2-5|NA|NA|TRBV30
TGTGCCTGGAGGGTGGGGGCTAGTGAGACCCAGTACTTC
CAWRVGASETQYF